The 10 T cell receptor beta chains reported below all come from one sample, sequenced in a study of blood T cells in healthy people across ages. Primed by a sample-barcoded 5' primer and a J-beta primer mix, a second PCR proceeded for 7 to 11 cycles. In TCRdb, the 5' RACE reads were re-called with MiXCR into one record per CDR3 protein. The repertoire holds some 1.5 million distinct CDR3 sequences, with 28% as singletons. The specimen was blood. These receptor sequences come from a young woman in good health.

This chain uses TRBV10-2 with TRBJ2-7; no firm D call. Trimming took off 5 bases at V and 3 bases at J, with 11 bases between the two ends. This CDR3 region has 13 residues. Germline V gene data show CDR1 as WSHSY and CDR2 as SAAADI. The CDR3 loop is CASSSAPNYEQYF. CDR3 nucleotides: TGCGCCAGCAGTTCAGCGCCGAACTACGAGCAGTACTTC.

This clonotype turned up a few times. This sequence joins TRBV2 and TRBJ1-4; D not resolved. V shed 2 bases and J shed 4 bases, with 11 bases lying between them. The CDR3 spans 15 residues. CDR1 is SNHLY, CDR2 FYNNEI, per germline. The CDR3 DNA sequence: TGTGCCAGCAGTGAATTTCCAGGACTTAATGAAAAACTGTTTTTT. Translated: CASSEFPGLNEKLFF.

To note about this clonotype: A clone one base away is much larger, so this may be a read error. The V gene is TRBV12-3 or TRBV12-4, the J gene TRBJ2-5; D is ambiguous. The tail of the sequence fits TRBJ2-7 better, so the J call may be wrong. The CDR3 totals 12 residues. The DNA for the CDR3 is TGTGCCAGCAGTGTGAGTTTCAACGAGCAGTACTTC. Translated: CASSVSFNEQYF.

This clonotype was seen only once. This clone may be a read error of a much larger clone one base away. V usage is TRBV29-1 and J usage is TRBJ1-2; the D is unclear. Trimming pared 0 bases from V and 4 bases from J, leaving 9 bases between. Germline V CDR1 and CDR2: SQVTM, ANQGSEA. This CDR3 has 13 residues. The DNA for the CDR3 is TGCAGCGTTGAAGAGCCGGTAGCCTATGGCTACACCTTC. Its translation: CSVEEPVAYGYTF.

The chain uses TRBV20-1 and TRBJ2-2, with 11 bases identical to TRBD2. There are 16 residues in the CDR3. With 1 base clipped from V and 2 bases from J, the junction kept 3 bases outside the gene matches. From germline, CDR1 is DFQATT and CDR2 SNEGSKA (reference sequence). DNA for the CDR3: TGCAGTGCTAGAGCCGGGACTAGCGGCAACACCGGGGAGCTGTTTTTT. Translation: CSARAGTSGNTGELFF.

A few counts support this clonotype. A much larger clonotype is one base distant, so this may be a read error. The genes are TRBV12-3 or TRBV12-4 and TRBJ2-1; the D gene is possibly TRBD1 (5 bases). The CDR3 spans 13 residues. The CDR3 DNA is TGTGCCAGCAGTCAAGACAGTTACAATGAGCAGGTCTTC. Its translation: CASSQDSYNEQVF.

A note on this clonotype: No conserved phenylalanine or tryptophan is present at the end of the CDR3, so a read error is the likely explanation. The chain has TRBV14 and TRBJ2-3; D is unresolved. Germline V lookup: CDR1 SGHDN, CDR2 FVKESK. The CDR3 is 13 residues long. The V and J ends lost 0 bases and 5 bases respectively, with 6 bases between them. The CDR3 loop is CASSQDWLDTQYV. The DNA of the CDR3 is TGTGCCAGCAGCCAAGATTGGCTAGATACGCAGTATGTT.

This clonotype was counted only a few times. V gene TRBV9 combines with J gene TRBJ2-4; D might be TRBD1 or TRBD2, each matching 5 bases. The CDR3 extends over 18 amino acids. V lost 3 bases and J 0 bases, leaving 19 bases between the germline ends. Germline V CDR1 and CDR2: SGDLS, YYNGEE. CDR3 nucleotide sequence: TGTGCCAGCAGCGGAGGGGCCGGTGGCCCTTTAGCCAAAAACATTCAGTACTTC. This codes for CASSGGAGGPLAKNIQYF.

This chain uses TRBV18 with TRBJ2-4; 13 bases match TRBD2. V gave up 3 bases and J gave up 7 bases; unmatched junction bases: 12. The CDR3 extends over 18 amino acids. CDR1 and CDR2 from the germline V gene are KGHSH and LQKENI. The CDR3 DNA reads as TGTGCCAGCTCACCGACTAGCGGGGGGCCAACGGGTGTGAACATTCAGTACTTC. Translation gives CASSPTSGGPTGVNIQYF. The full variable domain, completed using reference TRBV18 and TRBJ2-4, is NAGVMQNPRHLVRRRGQEARLRCSPMKGHSHVYWYRQLPEEGLKFMVYLQKENIIDESGMPKERFSAEFPKEGPSILRIQQVVRGDSAAYFCASSPTSGGPTGVNIQYFGAGTRLSVL.

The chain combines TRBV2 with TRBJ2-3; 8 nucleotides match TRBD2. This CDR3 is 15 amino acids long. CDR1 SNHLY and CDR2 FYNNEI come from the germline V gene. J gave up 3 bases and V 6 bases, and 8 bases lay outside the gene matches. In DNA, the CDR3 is TGTGCCAGCAGCGCCTATAGCGGGACGACAGATACGCAGTATTTT. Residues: CASSAYSGTTDTQYF. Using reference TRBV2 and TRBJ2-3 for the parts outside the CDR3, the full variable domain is EPEVTQTPSHQVTQMGQEVILRCVPISNHLYFYWYRQILGQKVEFLVSFYNNEISEKSEIFDDQFSVERPDGSNFTLKIRSTKLEDSAMYFCASSAYSGTTDTQYFGPGTRLTVL.